The entry below describes one T cell receptor beta chain. In this sample, this clonotype turned up many times. Its target antigen remains unknown. Within one base of it there is no much larger clone, and no base qualities were kept. This entry comes from a study of molecular identifiers for immune sequencing clone quantification (dated by TCRdb to the late 2010s). Context from the whole study: In a replicate experiment, RNA from about 21,000 or 97,000 naive CD8 T cells was split into five aliquots, four of which were sequenced. The study was a methods study using CD8 T cells to benchmark molecular-identifier clustering-based TCR repertoire sequencing (MIDCIRS) and TCR RNA copy counting. The study at large found these results: Identical TCR molecules sharing a barcode could cause highly expanded clone sizes to be underestimated. Modeling estimated about three recovered TCR RNA copies per cell, compared with about 10 by digital PCR, which implies 25% to 30% capture efficiency. In CMV-specific effector cells, clones with more than 20 RNA copies accounted for over 98% of molecules, whereas in naive cells such clones accounted for under 1%. Spiked-in Jurkat TCR RNA equivalent to a single cell was reported to be detectable even among one million naive CD8 T cells. The naive libraries included spiked-in Jurkat TCR RNA (around 9 copies' worth), and this RNA is not part of the donor repertoire. When barcode sub-clustering was omitted, TCR diversity was inflated by chimeric consensus sequences, with chimeras reaching as high as 47%.

V is cut by 5 bases and J by 2 bases, and the space between the germline ends is 17 bases. From the cysteine up to the phenylalanine, the CDR3 has a length of 16 residues. Only the CDR3 DNA stays, 48 bases, in frame from base 1. Library preparation employed PCR. The sequencer was an Illumina HiSeq 4000. Bulk TCR libraries were made following a previously described method, with the TCR primers given in Table S5. Purification of total RNA was performed with the Qiagen AllPrep DNA/RNA kit. Before any analysis, reads coming from multiple sequencing runs of the same library were combined into one pool. Processing in the source paper ran as follows. Reads were retained only if the reads had an exact TCR constant sequence, and the retained reads were trimmed to 150 nt and grouped according to their 12-nt molecular barcodes. Within each barcode group, reads were sub-clustered at a 15% Levenshtein threshold, and quality-weighted consensus sequences were built per RNA molecule. Non-functional sequences were filtered out, along with any lower-count sequence sitting one edit away from another sequence. Based on fitting two negative binomial distributions, any barcode sub-cluster with under 20% of the maximum read count was discarded. The public reads were run again by TCRdb, first through fastp at Q25 and then through MiXCR, and only productive beta chains were kept. When rows share a CDR3 protein, they turn into one entry using the most common DNA and genes. TCRdb's processing, not the authors', yielded these V and J calls. In this sample the table shows some 320,000 distinct CDR3 sequences, roughly a fifth of which occur a single time. The top ten hold under 0.95% of the sample.

Libraries of naive CD8 T cells were generated from about 20,000 to 1,000,000 sorted cells, with 10%, 30% or 50% of the purified RNA used. On a BD FACSAria II, naive CD8 T cells were FACS-sorted as CD8+CD4-CCR7+CD45RA+ and collected into RLT Plus buffer. To test detection sensitivity, Jurkat RNA equivalent to ten TCR copies was spiked into samples of roughly 20,000-1,100,000 naive CD8 T cells. CD8 T cells were enriched using RosetteSep CD8+ T Cell Enrichment Cocktail and Ficoll-Paque, and the enriched cells then underwent ACK red cell lysis. The chain is assembled from TRBV12-3 or TRBV12-4 and TRBJ2-3; a weak D assignment points to TRBD1 (6 bases agree). What was sequenced was naive CD8+ T cells from blood, with Jurkat cell RNA spiked in. Per the publication, the cell subset or site label means: FACS-sorted CD8+CD4-CCR7+CD45RA+ naive T cells. This receptor was obtained from a human donor in good health. Some libraries in this study had Jurkat cell RNA spiked in. The CDR3 protein: CASSPGQRINTDTQYF. The sequence in DNA is TGTGCCAGCAGTCCCGGACAGAGGATAAACACAGATACGCAGTATTTT.